Below, 20 T cell receptor beta chains from the same sample are listed, as sequenced in a study of T cell responses to AZD1222 COVID-19 vaccine. The table came from immunoSEQ multiplex PCR; TCRdb's copy has only in-frame clones and leaves some out. The repertoire has around 120,000 clones, around 88% of them found once; the top ten carry roughly 11%. The sample consisted of peripheral blood, taken on day 0 of MenACWY control vaccination. The receptors shown here come from an adult in good health.

The V call is TRBV12-3 or TRBV12-4, the J call TRBJ1-1, with D tentatively TRBD1 (5 bases). This CDR3 has 11 amino acids. V gave up 4 bases and J gave up 8 bases, with 8 bases separating them. For the CDR3, the DNA is TGTGCCAGCAGTTCCTCAGGGGAAGCTTTCTTT. Protein product: CASSSSGEAFF.

The chain is built from TRBV6-5 and TRBJ1-2; D uncertain. The CDR3 is 15 amino acids. The germline V gene has CDR1 MNHEY and CDR2 SVGAGI. Deletions cut 0 bases from V and 2 bases from J, with 10 bases between. Written as DNA, the CDR3 is TGTGCCAGCAGTTACTCGATCTCGGCGAACTATGGCTACACCTTC. Translating gives CASSYSISANYGYTF.

This clone has more than one count but fewer than ten. The V and J genes are TRBV6-1 and TRBJ1-5; TRBD1 is a possible D gene (5 bases). The CDR3 has 13 amino acids. Germline V lookup: CDR1 MNHNS, CDR2 SASEGT. Trimming left V 3 bases short and J 5 bases short, with 8 bases between. CDR3 amino acids: CASSDRVDQPQHF. The DNA for the CDR3 is TGTGCCAGCAGTGACAGGGTCGATCAGCCCCAGCATTTT.

This chain connects TRBV24-1 to TRBJ2-1; 14 bases fit TRBD2. J gave up 7 bases and V 4 bases, and 14 bases lay outside the gene matches. This CDR3 has 19 amino acids. Germline values: CDR1 KGHDR, CDR2 SFDVKD. The CDR3 DNA sequence: TGTGCCACCAGTGACCTTGCGGTAACCGGGACTAGCGGGAGAAATGAGCAGTTCTTC. It yields the protein CATSDLAVTGTSGRNEQFF.

The V and J genes are TRBV4-1 and TRBJ1-3, with 7 bases identical to TRBD1. The CDR3 spans 16 residues. Trimming at V came to 0 bases and at J to 1 base, leaving 3 bases not matched to a gene. CDR1 is MGHRA, CDR2 YSYEKL, per germline. The CDR3 bases are TGCGCCAGCAGCCAAGAGGGACAGCATTCTGGAAACACCATATATTTT. Encoded protein: CASSQEGQHSGNTIYF.

The rearrangement uses TRBV2 and TRBJ2-1, with 9 bases that match TRBD2. Germline loops: CDR1 SNHLY, CDR2 FYNNEI. The CDR3 length is 16 residues. Trimming took 6 bases from V and 2 from J; bases not matched to a gene: 8. CDR3 loop: CASRQLVAGAYNEQFF. CDR3 coding DNA: TGTGCCAGCAGGCAACTCGTAGCGGGGGCCTACAATGAGCAGTTCTTC.

The chain employs TRBV4-3 and TRBJ2-2, with D perhaps given as TRBD1 or TRBD2 (6 bases each). The CDR3 is 16 amino acids. Germline V gives CDR1 LGHNA, CDR2 YSLEER. Trimming shortened V by 4 bases and J by 5 bases, and 17 bases separated the two germline ends. CDR3 protein: CASSLRSQGGTGELFF. CDR3 coding DNA: TGCGCCAGCAGCCTAAGGTCCCAAGGGGGGACCGGGGAGCTGTTTTTT.

The gene calls are TRBV27 and TRBJ1-6; D is uncertain. Germline V CDR1 and CDR2: MNHEY, SMNVEV (reference sequence). The CDR3 is made up of 13 amino acids. The V gene lost 6 bases and the J gene lost 5 bases, with 8 bases spanning the gap. The DNA of the CDR3 is TGTGCCAGCAGGCCGGGCAATAATTCACCCCTCCACTTT. It specifies CASRPGNNSPLHF.

This clone was counted a few times. The rearrangement links TRBV2 to TRBJ2-1; D may match TRBD1 or TRBD2 (5 bases each). Germline loops: CDR1 SNHLY, CDR2 FYNNEI. Trimming stripped 6 bases from V and 9 bases from J, with 12 bases between. The CDR3 is 12 residues long. The chain's CDR3 is CASRGTGTEQFF. CDR3 nucleotide sequence: TGTGCCAGCAGAGGGACCGGGACTGAGCAGTTCTTC.

The genes are TRBV28 and TRBJ1-2; D might be TRBD1 (6 bases). The CDR3 loop spans 11 amino acids. Per germline, CDR1 MDHEN and CDR2 SYDVKM. The V gene lost 7 bases and the J gene lost 8 bases, with 11 bases spanning the gap. The CDR3 bases are TGTGCCAGCACGTACAGGGACGGCTACACCTTC. It specifies CASTYRDGYTF.

The chain recombines TRBV6-4 with TRBJ2-3, with D unresolved. This CDR3 comprises 15 residues. V lost 0 bases and J 2 bases, leaving 9 bases between the germline ends. Germline CDR1 reads MRHNA; CDR2 reads SNTAGT. In nucleotides, the CDR3 is TGTGCCAGCAGTGACTCGGGTGACTCCACAGATACGCAGTATTTT. Translation: CASSDSGDSTDTQYF.

The chain joins TRBV7-9 to TRBJ2-7; no definite D call. Germline V gene sequence: CDR1 SEHNR, CDR2 FQNEAQ (reference sequence). The germline V and J ends were trimmed by 3 bases and 2 bases, with 5 bases remaining between them. The CDR3 has 12 residues. In DNA, the CDR3 is TGTGCCAGCAGCTTCCCAACCTACGAGCAGTACTTC. Encoded protein: CASSFPTYEQYF.

The J gene is TRBJ1-1, the V gene TRBV7-2; TRBD1 is a possible D gene (6 bases). This CDR3 is 12 amino acids long. Germline CDR1 is SGHTA and CDR2 is FQGNSA. V lost 7 bases to trimming and J lost 4 bases, with 10 bases between them. This chain's CDR3 is CASTLQGTEAFF. The CDR3 DNA is TGTGCCAGCACCCTACAGGGCACTGAAGCTTTCTTT. The full variable domain, in which reference TRBV7-2 and TRBJ1-1 provide the parts outside the CDR3, is GAGVSQSPSNKVTEKGKDVELRCDPISGHTALYWYRQSLGQGLEFLIYFQGNSAPDKSGLPSDRFSAERTGGSVSTLTIQRTQQEDSAVYLCASTLQGTEAFFGQGTRLTVV.

The J gene is TRBJ1-4, the V gene TRBV21-1; TRBD1, the table's D call, lacks a check against the DNA. TRBV21-1 has pseudogene status. This CDR3 region has 15 residues. The CDR3 loop reads CASSQPVGGVGKLFF. Here the CDR3 DNA reads TGTGCCAGCAGTCAACCGGTTGGGGGCGTCGGAAAACTGTTTTTT.

This chain connects TRBV30 to TRBJ1-1, with D unresolved. The CDR3 covers 10 residues. Germline assignment: CDR1 GTSNPN and CDR2 SVGIG (reference sequence). CDR3: CAWARTEAFF. The CDR3 nucleotides read TGTGCGTGGGCTAGGACTGAAGCTTTCTTT.

CDR3 region: CASSLLSVRGFDYEQYF. For the CDR3, the DNA is TGTGCCAGCAGTTTGCTTTCTGTGAGGGGGTTTGACTACGAGCAGTACTTC. J is TRBJ2-7 and V is TRBV27, with D perhaps matching TRBD1 (6 bases). Germline values: CDR1 MNHEY, CDR2 SMNVEV (reference sequence). V dropped 3 bases and J dropped 3 bases, with 21 bases sitting between them. The CDR3 totals 17 residues.

The CDR3 sequence is CASSPSGSGNTIYF. DNA of the CDR3: TGTGCCAGCAGCCCCAGCGGTTCTGGAAACACCATATATTTT. The chain is built from TRBV6-6 and TRBJ1-3, with D unclear. Trimming removed 6 bases from V and 1 base from J, with 10 bases in between. Germline V gene lookup returns CDR1 MNHNY and CDR2 SVGAGI (reference sequence). The CDR3 totals 14 residues.

This clone was recorded only once. The rearrangement links TRBV6-5 to TRBJ2-5; D not resolved. This CDR3 comprises 12 residues. V was shortened by 2 bases and J by 1 base, with 2 bases between the two germline ends. Looked up from germline, CDR1 is MNHEY and CDR2 is SVGAGI. DNA for the CDR3: TGTGCCAGCAGTTACGGCCAAGAGACCCAGTACTTC. Protein sequence: CASSYGQETQYF.

This chain links TRBV7-3 with TRBJ2-6; D remains unclear. The germline V and J ends were trimmed by 5 bases and 2 bases, with 10 bases remaining between them. The CDR3 length is 15 residues. Germline CDR1 reads SGHTA; CDR2 reads FQGTGA. This CDR3 is CASSRNSPGANVLTF. The CDR3 nucleotides are TGTGCCAGCAGCCGTAATTCGCCTGGGGCCAACGTCCTGACTTTC.

This clone appeared a single time. As DNA, the CDR3 is TGTGCCAGCAGCGTACAGGGACACACTGAAGCTTTCTTT. Translating it yields CASSVQGHTEAFF. The chain employs TRBV9 and TRBJ1-1, with a weak D call TRBD1 (5 bases). This CDR3 is built from 13 residues. The V end was cut by 1 base, the J end by 3 bases, with 7 bases between. In germline, CDR1 is SGDLS, CDR2 YYNGEE.